This T cell receptor beta chain was profiled in a study of CD8+ T cells in alopecia areata. The CDR3 runs to 13 residues. V gave up 4 bases and J gave up 4 bases, with 11 bases separating them. Germline values: CDR1 GTSNPN, CDR2 SVGIG (reference sequence). On this clone: Antigen: not known.

The treatment: oral pan-JAK inhibitor, 5-10 mg twice daily. Lesional scalp punch biopsies and peripheral blood came from alopecia areata patients. Once RNA had been extracted, it was reverse transcribed into cDNA to act as the sequencing template. Assay: immunoSEQ multiplex PCR; the TCRdb copy retains only in-frame clones and omits some. This table has under 350,000 clones, about 62% appearing once. Whole-study results and caveats: Tofacitinib significantly lowered scalp clonality and expanded CD8+ clones among the top 100. Higher clonality was seen in lesional scalp than in normal scalp, especially in alopecia totalis/universalis.

The clonotype was recovered from a human donor with alopecia areata. The starting material was CD4+ T cells sorted from blood, obtained at week 24, from a patient treated with tofacitinib. V and J are TRBV30 and TRBJ1-5; the D gene is possibly TRBD1 (5 bases). The CDR3 sequence is CAWTGHSNQPQHF. CDR3 DNA: TGTGCCTGGACAGGGCACTCTAATCAGCCCCAGCATTTT.